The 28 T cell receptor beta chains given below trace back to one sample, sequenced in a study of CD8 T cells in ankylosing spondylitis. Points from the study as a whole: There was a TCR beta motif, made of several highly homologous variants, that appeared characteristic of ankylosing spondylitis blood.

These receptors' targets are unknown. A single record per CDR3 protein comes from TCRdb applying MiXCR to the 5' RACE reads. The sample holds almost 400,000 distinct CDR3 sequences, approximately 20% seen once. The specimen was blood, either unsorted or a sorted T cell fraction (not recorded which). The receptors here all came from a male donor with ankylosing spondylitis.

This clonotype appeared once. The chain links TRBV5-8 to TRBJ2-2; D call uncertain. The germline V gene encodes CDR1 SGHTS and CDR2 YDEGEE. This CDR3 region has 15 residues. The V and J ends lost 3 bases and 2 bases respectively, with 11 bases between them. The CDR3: CASSSPLKNTGELFF. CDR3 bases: TGTGCCAGCAGCTCCCCCCTGAAAAACACCGGGGAGCTGTTTTTT. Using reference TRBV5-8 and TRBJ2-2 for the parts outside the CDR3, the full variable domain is EAGVTQSPTHLIKTRGQQATLRCSPISGHTSVYWYQQALGLGLQFLLWYDEGEERNRGNFPPRFSGRQFPNYSSELNVNALELEDSALYLCASSSPLKNTGELFFGEGSRLTVL.

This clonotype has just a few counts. CDR3 sequence reads: CSARPGGTYTGELFF. CDR3 bases: TGCAGTGCTAGACCCGGGGGGACCTACACCGGGGAGCTGTTTTTT. The chain couples TRBV20-1 to TRBJ2-2, with 7 bases fitting TRBD2. Germline V gives CDR1 DFQATT, CDR2 SNEGSKA (reference sequence). The V gene end was trimmed by 2 bases and the J gene end by 3 bases; junction bases not matched to a gene: 6. The CDR3 runs 15 residues.

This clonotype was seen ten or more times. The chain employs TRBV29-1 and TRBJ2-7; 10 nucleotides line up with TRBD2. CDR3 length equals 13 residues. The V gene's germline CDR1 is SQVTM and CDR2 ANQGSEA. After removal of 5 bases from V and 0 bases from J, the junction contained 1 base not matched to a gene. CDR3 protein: CSVWTSGSYEQYF. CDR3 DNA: TGCAGCGTTTGGACTAGCGGCTCCTACGAGCAGTACTTC.

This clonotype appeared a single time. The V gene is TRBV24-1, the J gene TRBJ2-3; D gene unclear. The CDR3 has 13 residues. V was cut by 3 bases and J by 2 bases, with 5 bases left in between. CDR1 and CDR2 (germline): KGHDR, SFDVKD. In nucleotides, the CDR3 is TGTGCCACCAGTGATCGCCCCACAGATACGCAGTATTTT. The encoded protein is CATSDRPTDTQYF.

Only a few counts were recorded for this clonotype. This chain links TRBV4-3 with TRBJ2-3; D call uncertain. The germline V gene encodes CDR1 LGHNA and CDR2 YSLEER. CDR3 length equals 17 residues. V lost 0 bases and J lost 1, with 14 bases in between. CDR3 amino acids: CASSQDRRSPGTDTQYF. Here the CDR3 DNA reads TGCGCCAGCAGCCAAGATCGCAGGTCTCCCGGCACAGATACGCAGTATTTT.

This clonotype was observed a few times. The CDR3 bases are TGTGCCAGCAGCCGGACAACGTATAGCAATCAGCCCCAGCATTTT. Translated: CASSRTTYSNQPQHF. The chain links TRBV4-2 to TRBJ1-5; D is possibly TRBD1 (5 bases). This CDR3 has 15 amino acids. Germline loops: CDR1 LGHNA, CDR2 YNFKEQ. Trimming took off 4 bases at V and 0 bases at J, with 10 bases between the two ends.

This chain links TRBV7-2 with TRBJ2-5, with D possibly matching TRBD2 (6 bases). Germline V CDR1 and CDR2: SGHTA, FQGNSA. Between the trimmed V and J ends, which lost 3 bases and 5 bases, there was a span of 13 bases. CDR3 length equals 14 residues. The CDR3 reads CASSFQAGRETQYF. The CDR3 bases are TGTGCCAGCAGCTTTCAGGCAGGGAGGGAGACCCAGTACTTC.

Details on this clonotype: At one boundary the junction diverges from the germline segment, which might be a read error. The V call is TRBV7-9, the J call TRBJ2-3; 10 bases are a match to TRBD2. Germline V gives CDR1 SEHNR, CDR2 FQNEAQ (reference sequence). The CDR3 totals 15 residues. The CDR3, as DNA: TGTGCCAACAGCTCTAGCGGGAGTCGTATGGATACGCAGTATTTT. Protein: CANSSSGSRMDTQYF.

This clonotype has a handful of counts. The CDR3 DNA is TGCAGTGCTCGACGGACCGGCTCGTACAATGAGCAGTTCTTC. Encoded protein: CSARRTGSYNEQFF. The rearrangement links TRBV20-1 to TRBJ2-1; no firm D call. Germline-derived CDR1 and CDR2 are DFQATT and SNEGSKA (reference sequence). The length of the CDR3 is 14 residues. The V and J ends lost 5 bases and 4 bases respectively, with 15 bases between them.

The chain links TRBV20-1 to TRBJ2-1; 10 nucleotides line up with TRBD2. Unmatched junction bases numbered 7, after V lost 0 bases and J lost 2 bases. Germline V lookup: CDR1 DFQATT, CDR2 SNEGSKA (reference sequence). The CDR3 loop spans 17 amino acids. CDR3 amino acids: CSARDQRGGSPYNEQFF. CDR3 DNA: TGCAGTGCTAGAGATCAGCGGGGGGGCTCCCCCTACAATGAGCAGTTCTTC.

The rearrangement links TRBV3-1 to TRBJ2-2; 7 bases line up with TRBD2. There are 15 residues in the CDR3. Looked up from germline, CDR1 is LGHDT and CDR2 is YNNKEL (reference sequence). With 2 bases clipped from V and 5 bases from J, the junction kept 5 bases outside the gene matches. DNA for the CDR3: TGTGCCAGCAGCCAACGGACTAGTAGGACCGGGGAGCTGTTTTTT. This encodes CASSQRTSRTGELFF.

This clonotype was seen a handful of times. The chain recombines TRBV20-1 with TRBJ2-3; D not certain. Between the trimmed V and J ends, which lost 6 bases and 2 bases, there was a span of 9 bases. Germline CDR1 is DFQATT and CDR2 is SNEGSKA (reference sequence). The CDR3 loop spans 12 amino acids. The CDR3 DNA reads TGCAGTGCCAGAACGAACACAGATACGCAGTATTTT. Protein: CSARTNTDTQYF.

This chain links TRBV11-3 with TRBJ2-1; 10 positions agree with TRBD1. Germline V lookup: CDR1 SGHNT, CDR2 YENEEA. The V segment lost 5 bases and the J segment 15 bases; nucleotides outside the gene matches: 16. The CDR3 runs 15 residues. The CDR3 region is CASSVEGQGIHPPFF. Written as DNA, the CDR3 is TGTGCCAGCAGCGTGGAGGGACAGGGGATTCACCCCCCGTTCTTC.

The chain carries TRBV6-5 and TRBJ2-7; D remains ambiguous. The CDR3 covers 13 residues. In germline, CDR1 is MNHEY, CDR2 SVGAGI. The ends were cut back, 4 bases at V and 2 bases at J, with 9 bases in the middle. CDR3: CASSLGKTYEQYF. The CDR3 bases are TGTGCCAGCAGTTTGGGGAAGACCTACGAGCAGTACTTC.

In nucleotides, the CDR3 is TGCGCCAGCAGCCTTACTCGGGGGACAGGGGGCGAGCAGTACTTC. It encodes CASSLTRGTGGEQYF. The rearrangement links TRBV4-3 to TRBJ2-7; TRBD1 matches 11 bases. V gave up 4 bases and J gave up 6 bases; unmatched junction bases: 8. The germline V gene has CDR1 LGHNA and CDR2 YSLEER. The CDR3 sequence is 15 residues long.

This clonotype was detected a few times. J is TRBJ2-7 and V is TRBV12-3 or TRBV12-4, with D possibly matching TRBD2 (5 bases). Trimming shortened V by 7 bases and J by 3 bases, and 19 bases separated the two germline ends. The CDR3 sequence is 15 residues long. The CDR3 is CASITHSGSHYEQYF. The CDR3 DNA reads TGTGCCAGCATTACCCATAGTGGGAGTCACTACGAGCAGTACTTC.

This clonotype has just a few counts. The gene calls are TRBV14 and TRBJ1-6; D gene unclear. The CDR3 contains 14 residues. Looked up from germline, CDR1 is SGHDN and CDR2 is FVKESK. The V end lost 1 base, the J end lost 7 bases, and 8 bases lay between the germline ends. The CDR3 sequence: CASSQGRENSPLHF. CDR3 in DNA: TGTGCCAGCAGCCAAGGCCGGGAGAATTCACCCCTCCACTTT. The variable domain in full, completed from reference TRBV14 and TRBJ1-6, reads EAGVTQFPSHSVIEKGQTVTLRCDPISGHDNLYWYRRVMGKEIKFLLHFVKESKQDESGMPNNRFLAERTGGTYSTLKVQPAELEDSGVYFCASSQGRENSPLHFGNGTRLTVT.

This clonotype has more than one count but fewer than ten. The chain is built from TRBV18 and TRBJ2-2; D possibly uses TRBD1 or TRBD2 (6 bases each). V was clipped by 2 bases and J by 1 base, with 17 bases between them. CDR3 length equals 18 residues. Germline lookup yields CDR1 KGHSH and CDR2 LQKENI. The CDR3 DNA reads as TGTGCCAGCTCACCAGCGGGCCCGGGGGCGATGAACACCGGGGAGCTGTTTTTT. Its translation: CASSPAGPGAMNTGELFF.

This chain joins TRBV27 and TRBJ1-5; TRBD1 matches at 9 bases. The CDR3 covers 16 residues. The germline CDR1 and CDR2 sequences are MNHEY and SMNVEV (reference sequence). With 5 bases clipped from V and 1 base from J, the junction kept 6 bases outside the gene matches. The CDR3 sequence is CASSHGTGKSNQPQHF. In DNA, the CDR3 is TGTGCCAGCAGTCACGGGACAGGGAAGAGCAATCAGCCCCAGCATTTT.

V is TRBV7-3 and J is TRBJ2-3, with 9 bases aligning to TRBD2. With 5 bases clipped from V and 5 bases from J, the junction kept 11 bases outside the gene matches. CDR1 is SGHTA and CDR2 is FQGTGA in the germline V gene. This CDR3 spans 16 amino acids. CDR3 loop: CASSPPGGRAGDTQYF. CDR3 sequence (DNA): TGTGCCAGCAGCCCACCCGGCGGGAGGGCCGGAGATACGCAGTATTTT.

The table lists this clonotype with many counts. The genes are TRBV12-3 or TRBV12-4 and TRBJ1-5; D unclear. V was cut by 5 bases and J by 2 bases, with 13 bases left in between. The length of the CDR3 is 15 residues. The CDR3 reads CASSPDARGNQPQHF. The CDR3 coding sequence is TGTGCCAGCAGTCCCGACGCCCGGGGCAATCAGCCCCAGCATTTT.

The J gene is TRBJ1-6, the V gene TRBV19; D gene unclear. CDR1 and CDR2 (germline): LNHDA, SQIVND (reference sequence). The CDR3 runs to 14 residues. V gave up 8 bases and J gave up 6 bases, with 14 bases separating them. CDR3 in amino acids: CASASGIFNSPLHF. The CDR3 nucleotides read TGTGCCAGTGCTTCCGGGATCTTTAATTCACCCCTCCACTTT.

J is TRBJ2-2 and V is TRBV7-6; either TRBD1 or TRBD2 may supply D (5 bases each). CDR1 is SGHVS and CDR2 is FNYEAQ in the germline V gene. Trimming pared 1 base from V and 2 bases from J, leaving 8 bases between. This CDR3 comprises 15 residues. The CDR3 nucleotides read TGTGCCAGCAGCTTAGTGGGACCAAACACCGGGGAGCTGTTTTTT. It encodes CASSLVGPNTGELFF.

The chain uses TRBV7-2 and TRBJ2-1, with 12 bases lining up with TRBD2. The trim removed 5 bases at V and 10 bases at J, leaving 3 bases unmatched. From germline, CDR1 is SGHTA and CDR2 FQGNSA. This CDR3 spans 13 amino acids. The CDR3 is CASSQGLAGEQFF. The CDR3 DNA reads TGTGCCAGCAGCCAAGGACTAGCGGGGGAGCAGTTCTTC.

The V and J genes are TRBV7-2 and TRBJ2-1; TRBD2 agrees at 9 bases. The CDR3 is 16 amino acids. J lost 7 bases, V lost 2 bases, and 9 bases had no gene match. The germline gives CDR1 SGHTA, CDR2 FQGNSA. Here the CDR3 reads CASSLWVAGESNEQFF. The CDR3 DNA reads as TGTGCCAGCAGCTTATGGGTAGCGGGAGAATCGAATGAGCAGTTCTTC.

CDR3 nucleotide sequence: TGTGCCAGCAGCCGGGACAGGGAAAGAACTTTCTTT. It yields the protein CASSRDRERTFF. V usage is TRBV6-5 and J usage is TRBJ1-1; 9 bases are shared with TRBD1. Per the germline V gene, CDR1 is MNHEY and CDR2 is SVGAGI. The CDR3 loop spans 12 amino acids. Losses at the gene ends were 6 bases for V and 12 bases for J; bases not matched to a gene: 8.

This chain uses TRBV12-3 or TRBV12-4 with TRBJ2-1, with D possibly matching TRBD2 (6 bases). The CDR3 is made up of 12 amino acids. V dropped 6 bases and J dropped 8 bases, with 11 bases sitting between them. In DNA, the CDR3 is TGTGCCAGCAGGCGACTAGATTATGAGCAGTTCTTC. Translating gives CASRRLDYEQFF.

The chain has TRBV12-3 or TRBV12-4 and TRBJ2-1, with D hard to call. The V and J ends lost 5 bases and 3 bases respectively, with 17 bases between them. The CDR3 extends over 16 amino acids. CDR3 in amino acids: CASSQRVGSYYNEQFF. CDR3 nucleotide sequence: TGTGCCAGCAGTCAACGGGTAGGTTCCTACTACAATGAGCAGTTCTTC.